This TCR beta chain emerged from a study of T cells in Graves' hyperthyroidism and ophthalmopathy. Graves' hyperthyroidism without ophthalmopathy progression within 18 months was termed stable. The CDR3 consists of 13 residues. CDR1 GTSNPN and CDR2 SVGIG come from the germline V gene (reference sequence). This clonotype was observed many times. What it recognizes is unknown. Mismatch with germline at one junction end may stem from a read error. General study results and limits: A model of 13 V-J pairs discriminated ophthalmopathy from stable hyperthyroidism. Ophthalmopathy onset followed model prediction by a median about six months. Most thyroid clonotypes expanded above 0.001 were also detected in blood.

TCR beta CDR3 sequences were amplified from RNA transcripts. The HTBI primer set drove a first-round RT-PCR of the TCR CDR3. TCRdb called the multiplex PCR reads again in MiXCR, with one record for every CDR3 protein. The repertoire includes about 560,000 distinct CDR3 sequences, approximately 15% of them detected once, and less than 9.5% sits in the top ten. This chain uses TRBV30 with TRBJ1-2, with D uncertain. The sequencing input was blood. The source is a woman aged 30 to 39 with Graves' hyperthyroidism. CDR3 residues: CAWSVRAPGRTAF. The DNA for the CDR3 is TGTGCCTGGAGTGTAAGGGCCCCGGGCAGAACGGCCTTC.